Reported below is one T cell receptor (beta chain). Its antigen target is currently unknown. Base-call qualities are not available, and no considerably larger clone is one nucleotide away. Collaborating institutions collected whole blood in K2EDTA tubes following their own protocols. For TCRbeta analysis, collaborators shipped samples as frozen whole blood, isolated PBMCs, or DNA extracted from either of those sample types. The record originates from a study of blood T cell repertoires in COVID-19 (dated by TCRdb to about 2020). About the full investigation: Samples covering the acute and convalescent phases of COVID-19 were provided by collaborators in the United States, Italy and Spain. A freely available public database, intended as a resource for researchers studying the immune response to SARS-CoV-2, is where the repertoires were released. The prospective study material was composed of cDNA or gDNA derived from T cells, B-cell-depleted T cells, or PBMCs. Samples came from the ongoing ImmuneRACE study (first 160 participants) plus 1,254 subjects from 6 global collaborators. Deeply sampled blood TCRbeta repertoires from subjects exposed to, actively infected with, or recovered from COVID-19 were included in the dataset. HLA class I and class II types, where available, came from metadata supplied by the sample provider rather than from assay-based typing. Sample metadata almost always included a de-identified subject ID, COVID-19 status, age in years and sex. Overall study outcomes, separate from this receptor: The quantity of clinical and demographic metadata differed by source and by participant and was supplied without curation.

The CDR3 holds 16 amino acids from the cysteine to the phenylalanine. Only the CDR3 part of the read is kept: 48 bases, read in frame from the first base. V and J lose 1 base and 1 base, and a span of 12 bases separates them. From a lookup of the germline V gene (reference sequence), CDR1 and CDR2 are LGHDT and YNNKEL. TCRbeta CDR3 regions were amplified from genomic DNA using the immunoSEQ Assay, a bias-controlled multiplex PCR. Processing in the source paper ran as follows. Within the assay, amplification of reference gene primers was used to estimate how many nucleated cells each sample contained. Sequence reads were collapsed and filtered to measure the absolute abundance of every unique TCRbeta CDR3 rearrangement. Productive Simpson clonality was computed per sample as the square root of Simpson's diversity index over productive rearrangements. TCRdb holds this immuneACCESS table with in-frame rearrangements only. Some clones are missing; in checked studies, unresolved V genes explain under half, and the rest has no known cause. V and J calls and clone size are those listed in that table; D and trimming were worked out from the DNA. In all, the sample holds 200,000 to 250,000 clones, and 86% of those were seen once. 5.9% of the sample is in the top ten clones.

Sample: peripheral blood. The clonotype comes from an elderly man with acute or convalescent COVID-19. Recombination joined TRBV3-1 (or the pseudogene TRBV3-2) with TRBJ2-3; TRBD2 could be the D gene, as 5 bases match. The CDR3 reads as follows: CASSQVGSARTDTQYF. DNA sequence: TGTGCCAGCAGCCAAGTAGGTAGCGCGCGCACAGATACGCAGTATTTT.